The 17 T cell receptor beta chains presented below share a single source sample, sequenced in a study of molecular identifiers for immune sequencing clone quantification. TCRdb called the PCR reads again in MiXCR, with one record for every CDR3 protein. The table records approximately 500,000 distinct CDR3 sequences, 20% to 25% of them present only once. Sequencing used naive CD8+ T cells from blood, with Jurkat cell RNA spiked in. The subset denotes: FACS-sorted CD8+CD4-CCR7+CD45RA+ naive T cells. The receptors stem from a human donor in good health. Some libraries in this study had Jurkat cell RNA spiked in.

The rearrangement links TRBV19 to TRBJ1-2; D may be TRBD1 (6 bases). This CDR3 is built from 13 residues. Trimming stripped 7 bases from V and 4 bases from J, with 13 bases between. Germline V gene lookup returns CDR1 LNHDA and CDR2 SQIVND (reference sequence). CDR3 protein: CASNRATAYGYTF. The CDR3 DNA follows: TGTGCCAGTAACAGGGCGACAGCCTATGGCTACACCTTC. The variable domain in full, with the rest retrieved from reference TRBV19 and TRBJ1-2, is DGGITQSPKYLFRKEGQNVTLSCEQNLNHDAMYWYRQDPGQGLRLIYYSQIVNDFQKGDIAEGYSVSREKKESFPLTVTSAQKNPTAFYLCASNRATAYGYTFGSGTRLTVV.

The CDR3 protein is CASSPTRQGEDEQYF. The DNA for the CDR3 is TGTGCCAGCAGCCCAACAAGACAGGGCGAGGACGAGCAGTACTTC. The chain uses TRBV13 and TRBJ2-7; 7 positions agree with TRBD1. CDR1 PRHDT and CDR2 FYEKMQ come from the germline V gene (reference sequence). V lost 5 bases and J lost 5; bases outside the gene matches: 12. The CDR3 length is 15 residues.

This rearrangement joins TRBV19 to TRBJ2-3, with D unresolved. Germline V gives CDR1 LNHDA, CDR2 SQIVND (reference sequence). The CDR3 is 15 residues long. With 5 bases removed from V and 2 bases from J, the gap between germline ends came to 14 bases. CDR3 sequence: CASSQVGAFTDTQYF. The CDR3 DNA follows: TGTGCCAGTAGTCAGGTTGGAGCCTTCACAGATACGCAGTATTTT.

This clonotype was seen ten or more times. The CDR3 DNA reads as TGTGCCAGCAGTGAAGTCAGTAGCAATCAGCCCCAGCATTTT. This gives the protein CASSEVSSNQPQHF. The chain carries TRBV2 and TRBJ1-5; no clear D. The CDR3 sequence is 14 residues long. Germline values: CDR1 SNHLY, CDR2 FYNNEI. V was shortened by 1 base and J by 0 bases, with 4 bases between the two germline ends.

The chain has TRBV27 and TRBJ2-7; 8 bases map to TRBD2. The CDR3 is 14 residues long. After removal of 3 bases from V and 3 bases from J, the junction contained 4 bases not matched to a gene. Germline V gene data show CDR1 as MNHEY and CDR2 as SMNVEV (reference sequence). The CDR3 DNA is TGTGCCAGCAGTTTCGGGGGGGGTCGCTACGAGCAGTACTTC. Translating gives CASSFGGGRYEQYF.

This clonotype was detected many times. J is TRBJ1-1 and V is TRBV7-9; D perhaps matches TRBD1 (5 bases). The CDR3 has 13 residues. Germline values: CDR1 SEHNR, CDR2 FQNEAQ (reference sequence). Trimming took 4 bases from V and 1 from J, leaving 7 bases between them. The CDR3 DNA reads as TGTGCCAGCAGCTGGGGGGAGAACACTGAAGCTTTCTTT. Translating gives CASSWGENTEAFF.

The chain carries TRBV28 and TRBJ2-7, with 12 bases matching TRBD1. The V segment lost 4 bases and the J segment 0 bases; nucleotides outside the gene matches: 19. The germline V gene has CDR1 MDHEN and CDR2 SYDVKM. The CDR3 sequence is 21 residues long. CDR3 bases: TGTGCCAGCAGTTACCCCGGGACAGGGGGCCCAAAGGGACTGGACTCCTACGAGCAGTACTTC. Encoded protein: CASSYPGTGGPKGLDSYEQYF. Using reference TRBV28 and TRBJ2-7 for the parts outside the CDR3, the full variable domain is DVKVTQSSRYLVKRTGEKVFLECVQDMDHENMFWYRQDPGLGLRLIYFSYDVKMKEKGDIPEGYSVSREKKERFSLILESASTNQTSMYLCASSYPGTGGPKGLDSYEQYFGPGTRLTVT.

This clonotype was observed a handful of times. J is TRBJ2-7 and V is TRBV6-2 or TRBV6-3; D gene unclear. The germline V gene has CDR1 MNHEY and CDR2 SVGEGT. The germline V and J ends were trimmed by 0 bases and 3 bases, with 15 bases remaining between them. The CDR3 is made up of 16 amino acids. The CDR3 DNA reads TGTGCCAGCAGTTACTCGTTTGTGGTTTCGGGCTACGAGCAGTACTTC. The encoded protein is CASSYSFVVSGYEQYF.

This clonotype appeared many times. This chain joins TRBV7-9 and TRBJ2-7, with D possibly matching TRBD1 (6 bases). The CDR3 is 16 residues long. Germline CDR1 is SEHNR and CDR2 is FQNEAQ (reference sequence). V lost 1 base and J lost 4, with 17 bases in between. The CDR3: CASSLVGQGTSYEQYF. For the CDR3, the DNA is TGTGCCAGCAGCTTAGTGGGGCAGGGGACCTCATACGAGCAGTACTTC.

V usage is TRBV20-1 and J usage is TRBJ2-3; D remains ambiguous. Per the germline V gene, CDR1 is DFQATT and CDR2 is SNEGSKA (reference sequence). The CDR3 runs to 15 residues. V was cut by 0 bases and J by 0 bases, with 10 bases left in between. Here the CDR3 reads CSARDYGLSTDTQYF. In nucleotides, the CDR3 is TGCAGTGCTAGAGACTATGGCCTTAGCACAGATACGCAGTATTTT.

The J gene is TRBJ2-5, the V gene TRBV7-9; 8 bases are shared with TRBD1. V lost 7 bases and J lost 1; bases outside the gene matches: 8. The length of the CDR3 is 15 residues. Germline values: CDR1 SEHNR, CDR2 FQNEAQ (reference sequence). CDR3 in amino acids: CASNHAGGPQETQYF. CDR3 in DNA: TGTGCCAGCAACCATGCAGGGGGCCCCCAAGAGACCCAGTACTTC.

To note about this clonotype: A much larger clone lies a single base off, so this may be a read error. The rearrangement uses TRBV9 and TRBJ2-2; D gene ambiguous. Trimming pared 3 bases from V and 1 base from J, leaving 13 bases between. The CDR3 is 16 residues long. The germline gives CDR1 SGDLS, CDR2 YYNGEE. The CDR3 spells CASSAPGAMNTGELFF. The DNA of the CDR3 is TGTGCCAGCAGCGCCCCTGGTGCGATGAACACCGGGGAGCTGTTTTTT.

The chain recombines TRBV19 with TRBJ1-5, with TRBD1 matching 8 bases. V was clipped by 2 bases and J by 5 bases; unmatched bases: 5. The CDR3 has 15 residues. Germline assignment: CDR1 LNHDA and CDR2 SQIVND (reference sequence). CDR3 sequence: CASSIIGQGDQPQHF. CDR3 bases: TGTGCCAGTAGTATAATCGGACAGGGCGATCAGCCCCAGCATTTT.

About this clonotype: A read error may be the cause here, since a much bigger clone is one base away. CDR3 nucleotide sequence: TGTGTCAGCAGCCACCGGACTAGCGCTTACGAGCAGTACTTC. This gives the protein CVSSHRTSAYEQYF. V is TRBV28 and J is TRBJ2-7; 9 nucleotides align to TRBD2. There are 14 residues in the CDR3. The germline V gene encodes CDR1 MDHEN and CDR2 SYDVKM. Looking up the rest from reference TRBV28 and TRBJ2-7 gives the full variable domain: DVKVTQSSRYLVKRTGEKVFLECVQDMDHENMFWYRQDPGLGLRLIYFSYDVKMKEKGDIPEGYSVSREKKERFSLILESASTNQTSMYLCVSSHRTSAYEQYFGPGTRLTVT.

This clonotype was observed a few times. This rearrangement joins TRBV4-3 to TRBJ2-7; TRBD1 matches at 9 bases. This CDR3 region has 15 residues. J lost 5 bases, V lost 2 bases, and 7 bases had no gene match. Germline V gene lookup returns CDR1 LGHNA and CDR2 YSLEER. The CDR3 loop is CASSQWGTGSDEQYF. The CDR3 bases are TGCGCCAGCAGCCAATGGGGGACAGGGTCGGACGAGCAGTACTTC.

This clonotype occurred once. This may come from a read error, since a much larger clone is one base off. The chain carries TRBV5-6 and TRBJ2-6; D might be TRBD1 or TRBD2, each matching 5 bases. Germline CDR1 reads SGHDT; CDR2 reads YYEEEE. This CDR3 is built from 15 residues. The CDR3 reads CASSWGSSGANVLPF. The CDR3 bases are TGTGCCAGCAGCTGGGGGAGCTCTGGGGCCAACGTCCTGCCTTTC.

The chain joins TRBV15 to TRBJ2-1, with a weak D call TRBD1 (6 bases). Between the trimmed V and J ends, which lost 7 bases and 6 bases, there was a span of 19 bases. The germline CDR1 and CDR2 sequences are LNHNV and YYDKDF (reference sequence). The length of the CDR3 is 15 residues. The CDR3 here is CATTRDIYSGNEQFF. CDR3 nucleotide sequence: TGTGCCACCACGAGGGACATCTATAGTGGCAATGAGCAGTTCTTC.